The rows below give T cell receptor beta chains drawn from one sample of a study of T cell responses to AZD1222 COVID-19 vaccine. The table came from immunoSEQ multiplex PCR; TCRdb's copy has only in-frame clones and leaves some out. The sample carries approximately 85,000 clones, roughly nine tenths recorded once. The starting material was peripheral blood, obtained on day 0 of AZD1222 vaccination. These receptors originate from an adult in good health. Both conserved end residues are part of each CDR3. Fields, in order: J gene, D gene, V gene, clone size, CDR3 protein, CDR3 DNA. A D gene is named only where the DNA matches it firmly. Clone size is stated in some rows and not others, as once, few, many or a class when expanded.

J gene: TRBJ2-5
D gene: -
V gene: TRBV5-4
clone size: few
CDR3 protein: CASSLRANKETQYF
CDR3 DNA: TGTGCCAGCAGCCTACGGGCGAACAAGGAGACCCAGTACTTC

J gene: TRBJ2-1
D gene: TRBD1
V gene: TRBV7-9
clone size: -
CDR3 protein: CASSLERDRGNEQFF
CDR3 DNA: TGTGCCAGCAGCTTAGAGCGGGACAGGGGGAATGAGCAGTTCTTC

J gene: TRBJ1-2
D gene: -
V gene: TRBV19
clone size: -
CDR3 protein: CASSMQGKDYGYTF
CDR3 DNA: TGTGCCAGTAGTATGCAGGGTAAGGACTATGGCTACACCTTC

J gene: TRBJ1-4
D gene: -
V gene: TRBV29-1
clone size: -
CDR3 protein: CSVDGDNEKLFF
CDR3 DNA: TGCAGCGTTGACGGAGATAATGAAAAACTGTTTTTT

J gene: TRBJ2-7
D gene: -
V gene: TRBV10-3
clone size: -
CDR3 protein: CAISDGLDRTYF
CDR3 DNA: TGTGCCATCAGTGATGGACTGGACCGGACGTACTTC

J gene: TRBJ2-3
D gene: TRBD2
V gene: TRBV30
clone size: -
CDR3 protein: CAWGRTSGAVSDTQYF
CDR3 DNA: TGTGCCTGGGGCCGGACTAGCGGCGCCGTATCCGATACGCAGTATTTT

J gene: TRBJ2-1
D gene: TRBD1
V gene: TRBV27
clone size: once
CDR3 protein: CASSLGTGGNNEQFF
CDR3 DNA: TGTGCCAGCAGTTTAGGAACAGGGGGCAACAATGAGCAGTTCTTC

J gene: TRBJ2-5
D gene: TRBD2
V gene: TRBV6-6
clone size: -
CDR3 protein: CASKTSGEETQYF
CDR3 DNA: TGTGCCAGCAAAACTAGCGGGGAAGAGACCCAGTACTTC

J gene: TRBJ2-2
D gene: TRBD2
V gene: TRBV27
clone size: -
CDR3 protein: CASRPGGNTGELFF
CDR3 DNA: TGTGCCAGCAGGCCGGGGGGGAACACCGGGGAGCTGTTTTTT

J gene: TRBJ1-6
D gene: -
V gene: TRBV5-1
clone size: -
CDR3 protein: CASSLEGTALDPLHF
CDR3 DNA: TGCGCCAGCAGCCTCGAGGGGACCGCTCTAGACCCCCTCCACTTT

J gene: TRBJ2-4
D gene: TRBD1
V gene: TRBV19
clone size: -
CDR3 protein: CASSARDSKNIQYF
CDR3 DNA: TGTGCCAGTAGTGCCCGGGACAGCAAAAACATTCAGTACTTC

J gene: TRBJ1-5
D gene: TRBD1
V gene: TRBV19
clone size: -
CDR3 protein: CASSPRASLRDRGTRGQPQHF
CDR3 DNA: TGTGCCAGTAGTCCTAGGGCCTCCCTTCGGGACAGGGGCACAAGAGGTCAGCCCCAGCATTTT

J gene: TRBJ2-1
D gene: -
V gene: TRBV24-1
clone size: few
CDR3 protein: CATGRGGSYNEQFF
CDR3 DNA: TGTGCCACCGGCAGAGGGGGGTCCTACAATGAGCAGTTCTTC

J gene: TRBJ1-2
D gene: -
V gene: TRBV28
clone size: -
CDR3 protein: CASSRYGYTF
CDR3 DNA: TGTGCCAGCAGTCGATATGGCTACACCTTC

J gene: TRBJ2-1
D gene: -
V gene: TRBV7-2
clone size: -
CDR3 protein: CASSPGINNEQFF
CDR3 DNA: TGTGCCAGCAGCCCCGGGATAAACAATGAGCAGTTCTTC

J gene: TRBJ2-3
D gene: TRBD2
V gene: TRBV29-1
clone size: -
CDR3 protein: CRVHDGGGAGGDTQYF
CDR3 DNA: TGCCGCGTTCACGACGGCGGGGGGGCCGGGGGAGATACGCAGTATTTT

J gene: TRBJ1-1
D gene: -
V gene: TRBV6-5
clone size: -
CDR3 protein: CASRAYTEAFF
CDR3 DNA: TGTGCCAGCAGAGCCTACACTGAAGCTTTCTTT

J gene: TRBJ1-5
D gene: TRBD1
V gene: TRBV3-1/TRBV3-2
clone size: -
CDR3 protein: CARSQGQGAGQPQHF
CDR3 DNA: TGTGCCAGAAGCCAAGGACAGGGGGCCGGTCAGCCCCAGCATTTT

J gene: TRBJ2-3
D gene: TRBD2
V gene: TRBV20-1
clone size: -
CDR3 protein: CSASSGTSGFTDTQYF
CDR3 DNA: TGCAGTGCTAGTAGCGGGACTAGCGGCTTCACAGATACGCAGTATTTT

J gene: TRBJ1-5
D gene: -
V gene: TRBV14
clone size: -
CDR3 protein: CASSRQVELGNQPQHF
CDR3 DNA: TGTGCCAGCAGCCGACAGGTCGAATTAGGCAATCAGCCCCAGCATTTT